The 29 T cell receptor beta chains listed next were all sequenced from one sample in a study of blood T cell repertoires in COVID-19. Repertoires were generated with immunoSEQ multiplex PCR, while TCRdb's copy carries only in-frame clones and drops some. The data show fewer than 250,000 clones, with 70% to 90% seen just once and 1% to 1.4% held by the top ten. Source material: peripheral blood. These receptors were collected from a young man with acute or convalescent COVID-19.

In nucleotides, the CDR3 is TGTGCCAGTAGTCCGGACAGGGGGTTCCGAGAGACCCAGTACTTC. It specifies CASSPDRGFRETQYF. The rearrangement links TRBV19 to TRBJ2-5; TRBD1 matches 10 bases. The CDR3 totals 15 residues. The V gene end was trimmed by 5 bases and the J gene end by 4 bases; junction bases not matched to a gene: 7. CDR1 and CDR2 (germline): LNHDA, SQIVND (reference sequence). The full variable domain, rest sourced from reference TRBV19 and TRBJ2-5, is DGGITQSPKYLFRKEGQNVTLSCEQNLNHDAMYWYRQDPGQGLRLIYYSQIVNDFQKGDIAEGYSVSREKKESFPLTVTSAQKNPTAFYLCASSPDRGFRETQYFGPGTRLLVL.

The chain is built from TRBV2 and TRBJ2-6; D unresolved. The CDR3 extends over 15 amino acids. CDR1 and CDR2 (germline): SNHLY, FYNNEI. The ends were cut back, 2 bases at V and 4 bases at J, with 9 bases in the middle. The CDR3 coding sequence is TGTGCCAGCAGTGAACAGGCTACCGGGGCCAACGTCCTGACTTTC. Its translation: CASSEQATGANVLTF.

V is TRBV7-9 and J is TRBJ1-6; tentatively, D is TRBD1 (5 bases). In germline, CDR1 is SEHNR, CDR2 FQNEAQ (reference sequence). V was pared by 1 base and J by 10 bases, with 14 bases between. This CDR3 has 15 amino acids. CDR3 sequence reads: CASSLDWGVRSPLHF. CDR3 bases: TGTGCCAGCAGCTTAGACTGGGGGGTCAGGTCACCCCTCCACTTT.

The genes are TRBV2 and TRBJ2-5, with D perhaps matching TRBD1 (6 bases). The CDR3 runs 14 residues. The V end lost 8 bases, the J end lost 4 bases, and 17 bases lay between the germline ends. CDR1 is SNHLY and CDR2 is FYNNEI in the germline V gene. CDR3 DNA sequence: TGTGCCAGCGGGGTAGCGAGAGGGGGAGAGACCCAGTACTTC. Translated, it gives CASGVARGGETQYF.

The V call is TRBV28, the J call TRBJ1-4, with TRBD1 identical over 7 bases. Trimming took 6 bases from V and 8 from J; bases not matched to a gene: 9. The V gene's germline CDR1 is MDHEN and CDR2 SYDVKM. This CDR3 region has 14 residues. In DNA form, the CDR3 reads TGTGCCAGCAGACAAGACAGGGATGGGGAAAAACTGTTTTTT. Residues: CASRQDRDGEKLFF.

The chain carries TRBV5-4 and TRBJ1-1; a weak D match, TRBD1 (6 bases). This CDR3 is 15 amino acids long. Trimming cost V 9 bases and J 11 bases, with 29 bases left between them. Germline CDR1 reads SGHNT; CDR2 reads YYREEE (reference sequence). DNA of the CDR3: TGTGCCACCCACTCGGCCGGACAGTTTAGATTTTTGGCTTTCTTT. It encodes CATHSAGQFRFLAFF.

The V gene is TRBV18, the J gene TRBJ2-1; D not certain. This CDR3 contains 14 residues. The V end lost 3 bases, the J end lost 4 bases, and 10 bases lay between the germline ends. The germline V gene encodes CDR1 KGHSH and CDR2 LQKENI. The CDR3: CASSPSSSYNEQFF. The CDR3 DNA follows: TGTGCCAGCTCACCCTCCTCCTCTTACAATGAGCAGTTCTTC. Combining the CDR3 with reference TRBV18 and TRBJ2-1 gives the whole variable domain NAGVMQNPRHLVRRRGQEARLRCSPMKGHSHVYWYRQLPEEGLKFMVYLQKENIIDESGMPKERFSAEFPKEGPSILRIQQVVRGDSAAYFCASSPSSSYNEQFFGPGTRLTVL.

The rearrangement links TRBV19 to TRBJ1-1; TRBD1 matches at 9 bases. J lost 3 bases, V lost 9 bases, and 8 bases had no gene match. The CDR3 contains 14 residues. CDR1 and CDR2 from the germline V gene are LNHDA and SQIVND (reference sequence). The chain's CDR3 is CASSRWTGDTEAFF. As DNA, the CDR3 is TGTGCCAGCTCCAGGTGGACAGGGGACACTGAAGCTTTCTTT.

This chain links TRBV6-1 with TRBJ2-5; 8 bases are shared with TRBD1. CDR1 is MNHNS, CDR2 SASEGT, per germline. With 1 base clipped from V and 5 bases from J, the junction kept 6 bases outside the gene matches. The CDR3 totals 15 residues. The CDR3 protein is CASSEGPGQEETQYF. CDR3 nucleotides: TGTGCCAGCAGTGAAGGCCCGGGACAGGAGGAGACCCAGTACTTC.

This clone appeared once. This chain connects TRBV5-6 to TRBJ2-7; D is perhaps TRBD2 (6 bases). The CDR3 loop spans 14 amino acids. The germline V and J ends were trimmed by 4 bases and 9 bases, with 20 bases remaining between them. Germline CDR1 and CDR2: SGHDT and YYEEEE. The CDR3, as DNA: TGTGCCAGCAGCCCGGTGGGAGCGGGCCCCGGGCAGTACTTC. Protein: CASSPVGAGPGQYF.

The sample holds one count of this clone. The rearrangement joins TRBV12-3 or TRBV12-4 to TRBJ1-4; possible D gene TRBD1, 6 bases. The V and J ends lost 6 bases and 5 bases respectively, with 7 bases between them. This CDR3 contains 12 residues. The chain's CDR3 is CASRQGNEKLFF. The CDR3, as DNA: TGTGCCAGCAGACAGGGAAATGAAAAACTGTTTTTT.

V is TRBV7-3 and J is TRBJ2-2, with 10 nucleotides matching TRBD2. V gave up 7 bases and J gave up 7 bases; unmatched junction bases: 12. CDR3 length equals 16 residues. Germline CDR1 is SGHTA and CDR2 is FQGTGA. The CDR3 sequence is CASTDRPLAGVGELFF. CDR3 nucleotide sequence: TGTGCCAGCACCGATAGGCCGCTAGCGGGAGTCGGGGAGCTGTTTTTT.

The CDR3: CASSDGGALSNGELFF. The CDR3, as DNA: TGCGCCAGCAGTGACGGGGGGGCCTTGTCGAACGGGGAGCTGTTTTTT. V and J are TRBV10-1 and TRBJ2-2, with 8 bases lining up with TRBD2. Trimming removed 3 bases from V and 7 bases from J; junction bases left unmatched: 10. CDR3 length: 16 residues. Germline loops: CDR1 WNHNN, CDR2 SYGVQD (reference sequence).

The V and J genes are TRBV2 and TRBJ2-7; 9 bases are shared with TRBD1. Germline-derived CDR1 and CDR2 are SNHLY and FYNNEI. Trimming took 5 bases from V and 5 from J; bases not matched to a gene: 10. The CDR3 has 15 amino acids. The CDR3 spells CASSFPGQGLDEQYF. CDR3 bases: TGTGCCAGCAGTTTTCCGGGACAGGGACTCGACGAGCAGTACTTC.

The chain carries TRBV18 and TRBJ1-1, with TRBD1 matching over 8 bases. With V trimmed by 6 bases and J by 1 base, 10 bases remained unmatched. The CDR3 length is 16 residues. Per germline, CDR1 KGHSH and CDR2 LQKENI. CDR3 loop: CASSLDRVLSNTEAFF. CDR3 in DNA: TGTGCCAGCTCCCTGGACAGGGTCTTATCGAACACTGAAGCTTTCTTT.

The J gene is TRBJ2-2, the V gene TRBV10-1; D gene unclear. In germline, CDR1 is WNHNN, CDR2 SYGVQD (reference sequence). This CDR3 contains 12 residues. V was clipped by 5 bases and J by 6 bases, with 7 bases between them. This chain's CDR3 is CASSLTAGELFF. The CDR3 bases are TGCGCCAGCAGTCTCACAGCCGGGGAGCTGTTTTTT.

On this clone itself: The sample contains more than one DNA sequence encoding this CDR3. The CDR3, as DNA: TGTGCCAGCAGTCGACAGGGGAATCAGCCCCAGCATTTT. This codes for CASSRQGNQPQHF. The chain recombines TRBV28 with TRBJ1-5; 8 bases map to TRBD1. CDR3 length: 13 amino acids. The J segment lost 4 bases and the V segment lost 5 bases, leaving 1 base of the junction unmatched. Per germline, CDR1 MDHEN and CDR2 SYDVKM.

The chain carries TRBV28 and TRBJ1-6; no clear D. Germline CDR1 and CDR2: MDHEN and SYDVKM. V shed 3 bases and J shed 6 bases, with 9 bases lying between them. The CDR3 totals 14 residues. The CDR3 coding sequence is TGTGCCAGCAGTTTTAACAGCCTTAATTCACCCCTCCACTTT. This gives the protein CASSFNSLNSPLHF.

V is TRBV9 and J is TRBJ2-2, with 9 bases matching TRBD1. This CDR3 is 16 amino acids long. Trimming removed 0 bases from V and 4 bases from J; junction bases left unmatched: 4. The germline CDR1 and CDR2 sequences are SGDLS and YYNGEE. The CDR3 region has the DNA TGTGCCAGCAGCGTAGAAGGACAGGGGTTCACCGGGGAGCTGTTTTTT. Translation: CASSVEGQGFTGELFF.

The chain couples TRBV20-1 to TRBJ2-7; TRBD2 matches at 13 bases. Germline values: CDR1 DFQATT, CDR2 SNEGSKA (reference sequence). V lost 3 bases, J lost 0 bases, and 11 bases stayed unmatched. The CDR3 is made up of 18 amino acids. The CDR3: CSASSMFGTSGVSYEQYF. The CDR3 DNA reads TGCAGTGCTAGTAGCATGTTTGGGACTAGCGGGGTCTCCTACGAGCAGTACTTC.

The chain recombines TRBV2 with TRBJ1-5, with a possible D match to TRBD1 (5 bases). In germline, CDR1 is SNHLY, CDR2 FYNNEI. The ends were cut back, 3 bases at V and 4 bases at J, with 10 bases in the middle. The CDR3 sequence is 14 residues long. CDR3 protein: CASSDRVGNQPQHF. CDR3 coding DNA: TGTGCCAGCAGTGACAGGGTAGGAAATCAGCCCCAGCATTTT.

The CDR3 bases are TGCGCCAGCACACGGACCGGGACAGGGTATGGCTACACCTTC. Protein sequence: CASTRTGTGYGYTF. The chain is built from TRBV5-1 and TRBJ1-2, with 9 bases aligning to TRBD1. The germline V gene has CDR1 SGHRS and CDR2 YFSETQ. The CDR3 runs to 14 residues. With V trimmed by 6 bases and J by 5 bases, 8 bases remained unmatched. The whole variable domain, remainder taken from reference TRBV5-1 and TRBJ1-2, is KAGVTQTPRYLIKTRGQQVTLSCSPISGHRSVSWYQQTPGQGLQFLFEYFSETQRNKGNFPGRFSGRQFSNSRSEMNVSTLELGDSALYLCASTRTGTGYGYTFGSGTRLTVV.

The chain uses TRBV2 and TRBJ2-7; the match to TRBD1 covers 7 bases. V trimming: 8 bases; J trimming: 4 bases; junction bases outside the gene matches: 11. CDR1 and CDR2 from the germline V gene are SNHLY and FYNNEI. The length of the CDR3 is 14 residues. CDR3 amino acids: CASVRTGPTYEQYF. Written as DNA, the CDR3 is TGTGCCAGCGTCAGGACAGGACCAACTTACGAGCAGTACTTC.

The chain combines TRBV5-8 with TRBJ2-5; 7 bases agree with TRBD1. V lost 2 bases, J lost 1 base, and 5 bases stayed unmatched. CDR3 length: 15 residues. CDR1 and CDR2 (germline): SGHTS, YDEGEE. This CDR3 reads CASSLGTATQETQYF. As DNA, the CDR3 is TGTGCCAGCAGCTTAGGGACAGCCACCCAAGAGACCCAGTACTTC. Full variable domain (rest looked up from reference TRBV5-8 and TRBJ2-5): EAGVTQSPTHLIKTRGQQATLRCSPISGHTSVYWYQQALGLGLQFLLWYDEGEERNRGNFPPRFSGRQFPNYSSELNVNALELEDSALYLCASSLGTATQETQYFGPGTRLLVL.

The gene calls are TRBV7-4 and TRBJ2-2; 7 bases are shared with TRBD1. The germline gives CDR1 SGHVT, CDR2 SQSDAQ. With V trimmed by 5 bases and J by 6 bases, 12 bases remained unmatched. This CDR3 contains 16 residues. In DNA form, the CDR3 reads TGTGCCAGCAGCCAAACAGGGGCCCACCCTGCCGGGGAGCTGTTTTTT. Its translation: CASSQTGAHPAGELFF.

The gene calls are TRBV28 and TRBJ2-7, with D perhaps matching TRBD2 (6 bases). CDR3 size: 14 residues. CDR1 and CDR2 from the germline V gene are MDHEN and SYDVKM. V shed 6 bases and J shed 2 bases, with 14 bases lying between them. CDR3 loop: CASSQISGTYEQYF. In DNA, the CDR3 is TGTGCCAGCAGCCAGATTAGCGGCACCTACGAGCAGTACTTC.

This clone was seen many times. This chain's CDR3 is CASSSGTGKMYGYTF. The CDR3 nucleotides read TGCGCCAGCAGCTCCGGGACAGGAAAGATGTATGGCTACACCTTC. The genes are TRBV5-1 and TRBJ1-2, with 8 bases aligning to TRBD1. This CDR3 is built from 15 residues. The germline V gene has CDR1 SGHRS and CDR2 YFSETQ. V shed 3 bases, J shed 5 bases, and the junction held 9 bases outside the gene matches.

This clone was detected once. This chain links TRBV9 with TRBJ2-2; D is unresolved. CDR1 and CDR2 (germline): SGDLS, YYNGEE. The CDR3 runs to 15 residues. Trimming shortened V by 4 bases and J by 6 bases, and 16 bases separated the two germline ends. The DNA of the CDR3 is TGTGCCAGCAGCCCAAGACAAACCTCCCCCGGGGAGCTGTTTTTT. Amino acid sequence: CASSPRQTSPGELFF.

The sample holds a few counts of this clone. This chain joins TRBV27 and TRBJ1-5; D not certain. Looked up from germline, CDR1 is MNHEY and CDR2 is SMNVEV (reference sequence). The CDR3 totals 13 residues. V lost 2 bases, J lost 4 bases, and 6 bases lay in between. The DNA of the CDR3 is TGTGCCAGCAGTTTAGCCAGAAATCAGCCCCAGCATTTT. This sequence encodes CASSLARNQPQHF.